Detailed here is one T cell receptor (beta chain). These data belong to a study of blood T cell repertoires in COVID-19. Turning to the study itself: Sources were T cells, B-cell-depleted T cells, or PBMCs; the material itself was cDNA or gDNA.

Assay: immunoSEQ multiplex PCR; the TCRdb copy retains only in-frame clones and omits some. The sample holds tens of thousands of clones, about 86% seen once. This CDR3 contains 16 residues. Looked up from germline, CDR1 is SGHNT and CDR2 is YENEEA. Between the trimmed V and J ends, which lost 5 bases and 0 bases, there was a span of 15 bases. The chain has TRBV11-3 and TRBJ2-3, with D possibly being TRBD2 (7 bases). The sample was peripheral blood. The receptor's source is a woman aged 55-70 years with acute or convalescent COVID-19. For the CDR3, the DNA is TGTGCCAGCAGCAAAGGCGGGGGCGCTAGCACAGATACGCAGTATTTT. It translates to CASSKGGGASTDTQYF.